The rows below give T cell receptor beta chains drawn from one sample of a study of cytomegalovirus exposure and HLA in healthy donors. Assay used: immunoSEQ multiplex PCR; TCRdb lists only in-frame clones, some missing. The table has 150,000 to 200,000 clones, approximately 80% seen once. The sample was PBMCs. These receptor sequences come from a male donor in good health and CMV-seropositive. Each CDR3 is given with its conserved first and last residue. Fields, in order: CDR3 length, clone size, J gene, V gene, D gene, CDR3 protein, CDR3 DNA. A D gene is named only where the DNA matches it firmly. Where a row states a size, it is once, few, many or the class of an expanded clone; other rows omit it.

cdr3_length: 15; clone_size: -; j_call: TRBJ2-2; v_call: TRBV9; d_call: -; cdr3_aa: CASSAGRLNTGELFF; cdr3_nt: TGTGCCAGCAGCGCAGGTCGCTTGAACACCGGGGAGCTGTTTTTT
cdr3_length: 13; clone_size: few; j_call: TRBJ2-7; v_call: TRBV5-1; d_call: -; cdr3_aa: CASSLGRVHEQYF; cdr3_nt: TGCGCCAGCAGCTTGGGCAGGGTTCACGAGCAGTACTTC
cdr3_length: 16; clone_size: -; j_call: TRBJ1-6; v_call: TRBV2; d_call: TRBD1; cdr3_aa: CASRVTGGSSSSPLHF; cdr3_nt: TGTGCCAGCAGAGTAACAGGGGGCTCAAGTAGTTCACCCCTCCACTTT
cdr3_length: 15; clone_size: once; j_call: TRBJ2-3; v_call: TRBV10-3; d_call: TRBD2; cdr3_aa: CANRTSGASTDTQYF; cdr3_nt: TGTGCCAACCGGACTAGCGGGGCTAGCACAGATACGCAGTATTTT
cdr3_length: 12; clone_size: -; j_call: TRBJ2-2; v_call: TRBV2; d_call: TRBD1; cdr3_aa: CASRQGVVELFF; cdr3_nt: TGTGCCAGCAGGCAGGGGGTGGTGGAGCTGTTTTTT
cdr3_length: 13; clone_size: -; j_call: TRBJ1-1; v_call: TRBV25-1; d_call: -; cdr3_aa: CASTFSRDTEAFF; cdr3_nt: TGTGCCAGCACCTTTTCTCGGGACACTGAAGCTTTCTTT
cdr3_length: 16; clone_size: -; j_call: TRBJ1-1; v_call: TRBV18; d_call: TRBD1; cdr3_aa: CASSFNRGAGGTEAFF; cdr3_nt: TGTGCCAGCTCATTTAACAGGGGCGCGGGGGGGACTGAAGCTTTCTTT
cdr3_length: 17; clone_size: -; j_call: TRBJ2-4; v_call: TRBV5-4; d_call: TRBD1; cdr3_aa: CASSLPPKGTGENIQYF; cdr3_nt: TGTGCCAGCAGCCTTCCTCCCAAAGGGACAGGGGAAAACATTCAGTACTTC
cdr3_length: 15; clone_size: -; j_call: TRBJ2-5; v_call: TRBV7-6; d_call: TRBD2; cdr3_aa: CASSSAGLAGGHQYF; cdr3_nt: TGTGCCAGCAGCTCTGCGGGACTAGCGGGGGGACACCAGTACTTC
cdr3_length: 14; clone_size: -; j_call: TRBJ1-1; v_call: TRBV6-1; d_call: -; cdr3_aa: CASSATGLGTEAFF; cdr3_nt: TGTGCCAGCAGTGCCACAGGGTTGGGCACTGAAGCTTTCTTT
cdr3_length: 15; clone_size: once; j_call: TRBJ2-7; v_call: TRBV4-1; d_call: -; cdr3_aa: CASSREDKASYEQYF; cdr3_nt: TGCGCCAGCAGCCGAGAAGACAAGGCCTCCTACGAGCAGTACTTC
cdr3_length: 13; clone_size: -; j_call: TRBJ2-7; v_call: TRBV7-9; d_call: TRBD1; cdr3_aa: CASSPGTGGEQYF; cdr3_nt: TGTGCCAGCAGCCCAGGGACAGGGGGCGAGCAGTACTTC
cdr3_length: 10; clone_size: -; j_call: TRBJ2-7; v_call: TRBV2; d_call: -; cdr3_aa: CASSDSKQYF; cdr3_nt: TGTGCCAGCAGTGACAGTAAACAGTACTTC
cdr3_length: 16; clone_size: once; j_call: TRBJ1-3; v_call: TRBV7-2; d_call: -; cdr3_aa: CASSAYGSKAGNTIYF; cdr3_nt: TGTGCCAGCAGCGCTTACGGGTCAAAGGCCGGAAACACCATATATTTT